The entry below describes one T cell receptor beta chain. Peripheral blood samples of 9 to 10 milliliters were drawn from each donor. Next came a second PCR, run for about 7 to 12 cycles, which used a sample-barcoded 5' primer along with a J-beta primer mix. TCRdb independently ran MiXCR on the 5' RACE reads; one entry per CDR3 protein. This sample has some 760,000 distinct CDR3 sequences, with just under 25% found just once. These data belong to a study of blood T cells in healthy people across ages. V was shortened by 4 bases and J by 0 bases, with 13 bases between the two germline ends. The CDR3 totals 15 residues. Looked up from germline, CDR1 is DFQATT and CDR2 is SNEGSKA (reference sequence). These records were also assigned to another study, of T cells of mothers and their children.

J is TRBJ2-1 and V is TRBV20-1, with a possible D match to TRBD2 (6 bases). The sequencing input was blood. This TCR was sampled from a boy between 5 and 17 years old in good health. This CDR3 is CSATLAESSYNEQFF. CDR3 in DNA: TGCAGTGCTACATTAGCGGAGAGCTCCTACAATGAGCAGTTCTTC.